A single sample gave rise to the 30 T cell receptor beta chains below, sequenced in a study of type 1 regulatory T cells. Each CDR3 protein is one row after TCRdb ran MiXCR on the reads. The sample lists about 59,000 distinct CDR3 sequences, 62% occurring once. Their antigens remain unidentified. Sequenced: cultured non-Tr1 T cells, either the whole culture or a sorted T cell fraction (not recorded which). The origin of the receptors is a human donor in good health.

V gene TRBV5-1 combines with J gene TRBJ2-5; D may match TRBD1 or TRBD2 (5 bases each). V was shortened by 4 bases and J by 6 bases, with 13 bases between the two germline ends. This CDR3 has 13 amino acids. Germline loops: CDR1 SGHRS, CDR2 YFSETQ. This CDR3 is CASSPSGAQTQYF. CDR3 bases: TGCGCCAGCAGCCCCTCCGGGGCCCAGACCCAGTACTTC.

This clonotype was picked up a small number of times. The CDR3 coding sequence is TGTGCCAGCAGCTTAGGGGGACAGGGCTTTCTCTACAATGAGCAGTTCTTC. This gives the protein CASSLGGQGFLYNEQFF. This chain uses TRBV7-2 with TRBJ2-1; 9 positions agree with TRBD1. CDR1 and CDR2 from the germline V gene are SGHTA and FQGNSA. This CDR3 region has 17 residues. V was pared by 1 base and J by 3 bases, with 7 bases of the junction left unmatched.

In this sample, this clonotype turned up a few times. CDR3 bases: TGTGCCAGCAGCCAAAGCTCCTACGAGCAGTACTTC. Residues: CASSQSSYEQYF. The J gene is TRBJ2-7, the V gene TRBV4-2; D ambiguous. In germline, CDR1 is LGHNA, CDR2 YNFKEQ. CDR3 length equals 12 residues. V was clipped by 2 bases and J by 0 bases, with 2 bases between them.

Relative to its sample, this clonotype is medium-sized. The rearrangement joins TRBV20-1 to TRBJ2-3, with D unclear. From germline, CDR1 is DFQATT and CDR2 SNEGSKA (reference sequence). V was trimmed by 2 bases and J by 6 bases, leaving 6 bases between them. This CDR3 is 11 amino acids long. CDR3 bases: TGCAGTGCTAGAACGGTGGATACGCAGTATTTT. Translation: CSARTVDTQYF.

The chain has TRBV7-2 and TRBJ2-1; TRBD1 or TRBD2 may be the D gene (5 bases each). Trimming cost V 2 bases and J 4 bases, with 15 bases left between them. The CDR3 length is 16 residues. The germline gives CDR1 SGHTA, CDR2 FQGNSA. Here the CDR3 reads CASSLRDRAPYNEQFF. The CDR3 nucleotides are TGTGCCAGCAGCTTACGGGACCGGGCCCCGTACAATGAGCAGTTCTTC.

The V and J genes are TRBV27 and TRBJ2-3; perhaps TRBD2 as D (7 bases). V was trimmed by 3 bases and J by 0 bases, leaving 22 bases between them. This CDR3 region has 19 residues. Germline values: CDR1 MNHEY, CDR2 SMNVEV (reference sequence). The CDR3 coding sequence is TGTGCCAGCAGTTTTGGGGGGCTAGCGGCCCATTCCAGCACAGATACGCAGTATTTT. Amino acid sequence: CASSFGGLAAHSSTDTQYF.

The CDR3 reads CASSLGLQGADGYTF. The CDR3 region has the DNA TGTGCCAGCAGCTTAGGTTTACAGGGGGCGGATGGCTACACCTTC. The chain recombines TRBV7-2 with TRBJ1-2; TRBD1 agrees at 9 bases. V lost 1 base to trimming and J lost 6 bases; unmatched junction nucleotides: 6. The CDR3 contains 15 residues. CDR1 and CDR2 from the germline V gene are SGHTA and FQGNSA.

This clonotype has a handful of counts. J is TRBJ2-7 and V is TRBV12-3 or TRBV12-4; D uncertain. The CDR3 has 16 residues. Trimming pared 6 bases from V and 0 bases from J, leaving 18 bases between. As DNA, the CDR3 is TGTGCCAGCAGCCCAGAGCGCCTAGAGGCCTCCTACGAGCAGTACTTC. Amino acids: CASSPERLEASYEQYF.

The V and J genes are TRBV4-1 and TRBJ2-5; 14 positions agree with TRBD2. The V and J ends lost 2 bases and 3 bases, in that order; junction bases with no gene match: 11. The CDR3 runs 19 residues. Germline CDR1 is MGHRA and CDR2 is YSYEKL. The CDR3 is CASSQPPGLAGVWEETQYF. CDR3 bases: TGCGCCAGCAGCCAACCTCCGGGACTAGCGGGAGTATGGGAAGAGACCCAGTACTTC.

The chain recombines TRBV6-5 with TRBJ1-3; TRBD1 agrees at 8 bases. V lost 6 bases, J lost 8 bases, and 12 bases stayed unmatched. The germline CDR1 and CDR2 sequences are MNHEY and SVGAGI. The CDR3 has 15 amino acids. The CDR3 spells CASSYGGQGRDTIYF. For the CDR3, the DNA is TGTGCCAGCAGCTACGGAGGACAGGGTAGAGACACCATATATTTT.

The chain joins TRBV5-1 to TRBJ1-1; D is uncertain. The V gene lost 6 bases and the J gene lost 1 base, with 7 bases spanning the gap. From germline, CDR1 is SGHRS and CDR2 YFSETQ. The CDR3 runs to 12 residues. The CDR3 is CASKNPNTEAFF. The CDR3 nucleotides are TGCGCCAGCAAAAACCCGAACACTGAAGCTTTCTTT.

This chain uses TRBV3-1 with TRBJ2-1; 8 positions agree with TRBD2. Germline V gene lookup returns CDR1 LGHDT and CDR2 YNNKEL (reference sequence). This CDR3 spans 14 amino acids. V was clipped by 3 bases and J by 4 bases; unmatched bases: 2. The CDR3 coding sequence is TGTGCCAGCAGCCATACTAGCGGATACAATGAGCAGTTCTTC. This sequence encodes CASSHTSGYNEQFF.

CDR3 DNA: TGTGCCAGCTCACCAAACGGTTTCAAATCCTCTGGAAACACCATATATTTT. This gives the protein CASSPNGFKSSGNTIYF. The rearrangement joins TRBV18 to TRBJ1-3, with D hard to call. Germline loops: CDR1 KGHSH, CDR2 LQKENI. V lost 2 bases and J lost 0, with 14 bases in between. CDR3 length: 17 amino acids.

This clonotype was counted a few times. V is TRBV6-2 or TRBV6-3 and J is TRBJ2-7; 9 bases align to TRBD1. This CDR3 comprises 15 residues. J gave up 1 base and V 7 bases, and 8 bases lay outside the gene matches. Germline lookup yields CDR1 MNHEY and CDR2 SVGEGT. CDR3 region: CASTSFGQGSYEQYF. For the CDR3, the DNA is TGTGCCAGCACTTCCTTCGGACAGGGGTCCTACGAGCAGTACTTC.

The chain employs TRBV12-3 or TRBV12-4 and TRBJ1-4; D not certain. V shed 1 base and J shed 7 bases, with 7 bases lying between them. The CDR3 has 13 residues. This CDR3 is CASSLVGGEKLFF. The CDR3 nucleotides read TGTGCCAGCAGTTTAGTCGGTGGTGAAAAACTGTTTTTT.

The rearrangement uses TRBV7-2 and TRBJ2-6; D possibly corresponds to TRBD1 (6 bases). CDR1 and CDR2 from the germline V gene are SGHTA and FQGNSA. With 5 bases removed from V and 0 bases from J, the gap between germline ends came to 17 bases. The CDR3 contains 18 residues. CDR3 sequence: CASSEQDSSPSGANVLTF. CDR3 bases: TGTGCCAGCAGCGAGCAGGACAGCTCTCCCTCTGGGGCCAACGTCCTGACTTTC. The variable domain in full, with the rest retrieved from reference TRBV7-2 and TRBJ2-6, is GAGVSQSPSNKVTEKGKDVELRCDPISGHTALYWYRQSLGQGLEFLIYFQGNSAPDKSGLPSDRFSAERTGGSVSTLTIQRTQQEDSAVYLCASSEQDSSPSGANVLTFGAGSRLTVL.

The gene calls are TRBV12-3 or TRBV12-4 and TRBJ1-5; tentatively, D is TRBD1 (6 bases). The CDR3 runs 14 residues. Deletions cut 3 bases from V and 6 bases from J, with 12 bases between. This chain's CDR3 is CASSLVGGGQPQHF. The CDR3 DNA sequence: TGTGCCAGCAGTTTGGTGGGGGGCGGTCAGCCCCAGCATTTT.

This clonotype showed up just a few times. The genes are TRBV5-6 and TRBJ2-7, with D hard to call. Germline V CDR1 and CDR2: SGHDT, YYEEEE. V dropped 4 bases and J dropped 3 bases, with 8 bases sitting between them. The CDR3 runs 12 residues. The CDR3 sequence: CASSRRSYEQYF. Here the CDR3 DNA reads TGTGCCAGCAGCCGACGGAGCTACGAGCAGTACTTC.

This clonotype has only one observation. V is TRBV11-2 and J is TRBJ2-5, with a tentative D call TRBD2 (5 bases). Germline V gene sequence: CDR1 SGHAT, CDR2 FQNNGV. The V end lost 1 base, the J end lost 4 bases, and 16 bases lay between the germline ends. CDR3 length: 16 amino acids. The CDR3 nucleotides read TGTGCCAGCAGCTTAGGTACTAGTGTAGGTGCAGAGACCCAGTACTTC. This translates into CASSLGTSVGAETQYF.

The chain has TRBV29-1 and TRBJ1-1; D is perhaps TRBD1 (6 bases). The germline CDR1 and CDR2 sequences are SQVTM and ANQGSEA. The ends were cut back, 7 bases at V and 0 bases at J, with 12 bases in the middle. This CDR3 is 13 amino acids long. This CDR3 is CSAGGSVNTEAFF. The DNA for the CDR3 is TGCAGCGCTGGGGGCAGCGTGAACACTGAAGCTTTCTTT.

V gene TRBV10-3 combines with J gene TRBJ1-1; 10 positions agree with TRBD1. The CDR3 contains 15 residues. The V and J ends lost 10 bases and 3 bases, in that order; junction bases with no gene match: 11. The V gene's germline CDR1 is ENHRY and CDR2 SYGVKD. CDR3: CATNRQGAGDTEAFF. The CDR3 DNA reads TGTGCCACGAACAGACAGGGGGCCGGGGACACTGAAGCTTTCTTT.

On this clonotype: A much more abundant neighbour one base away suggests this may be a read error. This rearrangement joins TRBV29-1 to TRBJ2-1; 10 positions agree with TRBD2. Germline values: CDR1 SQVTM, CDR2 ANQGSEA. Losses at the gene ends were 6 bases for V and 8 bases for J; bases not matched to a gene: 13. This CDR3 spans 15 amino acids. In nucleotides, the CDR3 is TGCAGCGTGTCCGGGGCTAGCGGGAGAGGGGATGAGCAGTTCTTC. It codes for CSVSGASGRGDEQFF.

The CDR3 is CSVASGMEQYF. CDR3 DNA: TGCAGCGTTGCATCAGGGATGGAGCAGTACTTC. This chain links TRBV29-1 with TRBJ2-7; perhaps TRBD1 as D (5 bases). V was clipped by 4 bases and J by 7 bases, with 11 bases between them. The CDR3 spans 11 residues. CDR1 SQVTM and CDR2 ANQGSEA come from the germline V gene.

V gene TRBV20-1 combines with J gene TRBJ2-3; D could derive from TRBD1 or TRBD2 (5 bases each). Looked up from germline, CDR1 is DFQATT and CDR2 is SNEGSKA (reference sequence). CDR3 length equals 13 residues. Trimming took off 5 bases at V and 6 bases at J, with 15 bases between the two ends. CDR3 region: CSAEGSGQDTQYF. For the CDR3, the DNA is TGCAGTGCTGAAGGGTCGGGGCAGGATACGCAGTATTTT.

The chain uses TRBV20-1 and TRBJ2-5; TRBD2 matches at 9 bases. V was pared by 4 bases and J by 0 bases, with 12 bases of the junction left unmatched. This CDR3 has 17 residues. CDR1 DFQATT and CDR2 SNEGSKA come from the germline V gene (reference sequence). The CDR3 here is CSATPLLLAGYQETQYF. CDR3 DNA sequence: TGCAGTGCTACCCCCTTACTACTAGCGGGCTACCAAGAGACCCAGTACTTC.

This chain joins TRBV13 and TRBJ1-4, with D maybe TRBD1 (6 bases). The V gene's germline CDR1 is PRHDT and CDR2 FYEKMQ (reference sequence). The CDR3 has 12 amino acids. Trimming took off 5 bases at V and 7 bases at J, with 8 bases between the two ends. CDR3 loop: CASSQTGEKLFF. The CDR3 DNA follows: TGTGCCAGCAGCCAGACAGGTGAAAAACTGTTTTTT.

The chain recombines TRBV20-1 with TRBJ2-2, with D uncertain. Germline V lookup: CDR1 DFQATT, CDR2 SNEGSKA (reference sequence). The V gene lost 6 bases and the J gene lost 0 bases, with 5 bases spanning the gap. The CDR3 loop spans 12 amino acids. CDR3: CSAHSNTGELFF. As DNA, the CDR3 is TGCAGTGCCCATTCGAACACCGGGGAGCTGTTTTTT.

V gene TRBV5-5 combines with J gene TRBJ2-1; 11 bases are a match to TRBD2. Germline CDR1 is SGHKS and CDR2 is YYEKEE (reference sequence). The CDR3 runs 14 residues. The junction had 5 bases not matched to a gene; V was cut back by 3 bases and J by 9 bases. CDR3 sequence (DNA): TGTGCCAGCAGCTCCGGGACTAGCGGAGGTGAGCAGTTCTTC. Translating it yields CASSSGTSGGEQFF.

The sample holds one count of this clonotype. This chain connects TRBV24-1 to TRBJ2-1; D might be TRBD1 (6 bases). The CDR3 totals 17 residues. V was shortened by 6 bases and J by 0 bases, with 17 bases between the two germline ends. The germline gives CDR1 KGHDR, CDR2 SFDVKD. CDR3 in amino acids: CATSKRTAQSSYNEQFF. The CDR3 nucleotides read TGTGCCACCAGTAAACGGACAGCACAGAGCTCCTACAATGAGCAGTTCTTC.

The V gene is TRBV7-2, the J gene TRBJ2-2; TRBD1 might be the D (5 bases). CDR1 is SGHTA, CDR2 FQGNSA, per germline. The CDR3 consists of 12 residues. Trimming took off 3 bases at V and 7 bases at J, with 6 bases between the two ends. In nucleotides, the CDR3 is TGTGCCAGCAGCTTCGACAGCGGGGAGCTGTTTTTT. As protein: CASSFDSGELFF.